These 9 T cell receptor beta chains originate from one sample sequenced in a study of blood T cell repertoires in COVID-19. The repertoire was sequenced with immunoSEQ multiplex PCR; TCRdb's copy has only in-frame clones and lacks some. Seen here are nearly 110,000 clones, more than 70% observed once, and the top ten hold less than 5%. Material: peripheral blood. Every receptor here comes from a human donor in a cohort sampled during active COVID-19.

In this sample, this clone turned up a few times. This rearrangement joins TRBV7-9 to TRBJ2-1, with 10 nucleotides matching TRBD2. Unmatched junction bases numbered 7, after V lost 1 base and J lost 1 base. Looked up from germline, CDR1 is SEHNR and CDR2 is FQNEAQ (reference sequence). This CDR3 region has 18 residues. In DNA form, the CDR3 reads TGTGCCAGCAGCTTAGTTACCGCTAGCGGGAGTTCCTACAATGAGCAGTTCTTC. Its translation: CASSLVTASGSSYNEQFF.

The chain links TRBV2 to TRBJ1-3, with D unclear. Trimming removed 3 bases from V and 0 bases from J, with 9 bases in between. Germline CDR1 and CDR2: SNHLY and FYNNEI. CDR3 length: 15 residues. Here the CDR3 reads CASSDTGFSGNTIYF. CDR3 DNA: TGTGCCAGCAGTGACACCGGGTTCTCTGGAAACACCATATATTTT.

The chain links TRBV6-2 or TRBV6-3 to TRBJ2-5; the match to TRBD2 covers 11 bases. Losses at the gene ends were 6 bases for V and 4 bases for J; bases not matched to a gene: 4. CDR3 length: 14 residues. CDR1 is MNHEY and CDR2 is SVGEGT in the germline V gene. Here the CDR3 reads CASSDGLAGETQYF. The DNA of the CDR3 is TGTGCCAGCAGCGATGGACTAGCGGGAGAGACCCAGTACTTC.

DNA of the CDR3: TGTGCCAGCGGTACAGGGACAGATACGCAGTATTTT. It codes for CASGTGTDTQYF. The J gene is TRBJ2-3, the V gene TRBV12-3 or TRBV12-4; a weak D match, TRBD1 (6 bases). The V end was cut by 8 bases, the J end by 3 bases, with 9 bases between. The CDR3 runs 12 residues.

This clone was seen just once. V is TRBV7-9 and J is TRBJ1-4; 9 bases are shared with TRBD1. The V gene end was trimmed by 7 bases and the J gene end by 8 bases; junction bases not matched to a gene: 20. Germline CDR1 SEHNR, CDR2 FQNEAQ (reference sequence). This CDR3 has 18 residues. CDR3 sequence reads: CASNKAGTGLQVGEKLFF. The CDR3 DNA sequence: TGTGCCAGCAACAAAGCCGGGACAGGGCTACAGGTCGGAGAAAAACTGTTTTTT.

This clone was picked up a small number of times. The chain carries TRBV9 and TRBJ2-1; D is perhaps TRBD2 (6 bases). This CDR3 has 16 amino acids. V was cut by 4 bases and J by 10 bases, with 24 bases left in between. Germline CDR1 is SGDLS and CDR2 is YYNGEE. CDR3 nucleotide sequence: TGTGCCAGCAGCCCCTTGGGAGCGGGCGGGTCGGGAGAGCAGTTCTTC. Residues: CASSPLGAGGSGEQFF.

V usage is TRBV27 and J usage is TRBJ2-1; 13 bases map to TRBD2. The length of the CDR3 is 15 residues. Looked up from germline, CDR1 is MNHEY and CDR2 is SMNVEV (reference sequence). Trimming cost V 6 bases and J 7 bases; bases outside gene matches: 6. In DNA form, the CDR3 reads TGTGCCAGCAGCTGGCCGGGACTAGCGGGAAATGAGCAGTTCTTC. The encoded protein is CASSWPGLAGNEQFF.

The chain has TRBV4-1 and TRBJ2-5; weak D call: TRBD1 (6 bases). The germline CDR1 and CDR2 sequences are MGHRA and YSYEKL. Trimming stripped 5 bases from V and 4 bases from J, with 17 bases between. The CDR3 has 15 amino acids. CDR3: CASSYGQLPGETQYF. The DNA for the CDR3 is TGCGCCAGCAGCTATGGACAGCTGCCAGGAGAGACCCAGTACTTC.

J is TRBJ2-1 and V is TRBV5-6; D might be TRBD2 (5 bases). CDR1 is SGHDT and CDR2 is YYEEEE in the germline V gene. This CDR3 is 17 amino acids long. Between the trimmed V and J ends, which lost 3 bases and 1 base, there was a span of 17 bases. The CDR3 nucleotides are TGTGCCAGCAGCTCCCTGGAGACTATAATTTCCTACAATGAGCAGTTCTTC. As protein: CASSSLETIISYNEQFF.